These 7 T cell receptor beta chains were all obtained from the same sample, sequenced in a study of vaccination and CD4 T cells after COVID-19. Treatment described: roughly 11-day PBMC culture with coronavirus spike peptide pools or control peptides (ViraFEST assay). These receptors' targets are unknown. The Oncomine TCR Beta short-read assay sequenced DNA from cultured CD4+ T cells. MiXCR, applied by TCRdb to the PCR reads, yields one record per CDR3 protein. This table holds 10,000 or so distinct CDR3 sequences, 66% found once. The sample consisted of CD4+ T cells from blood, cultured in vitro. Receptors were obtained from a human donor who had recovered from COVID-19.

The V and J genes are TRBV5-4 and TRBJ1-6, with a tentative D call TRBD1 (6 bases). Germline values: CDR1 SGHNT, CDR2 YYREEE (reference sequence). This CDR3 is 15 amino acids long. V was shortened by 4 bases and J by 2 bases, with 10 bases between the two germline ends. The CDR3: CASSLQGAYNSPLHF. The CDR3 region has the DNA TGTGCCAGCAGCCTACAGGGCGCCTATAATTCACCCCTCCACTTT.

A single count supports this clonotype. The chain is built from TRBV20-1 and TRBJ2-3; 12 bases are shared with TRBD2. The germline V gene has CDR1 DFQATT and CDR2 SNEGSKA (reference sequence). CDR3 length: 17 amino acids. Losses at the gene ends were 0 bases for V and 6 bases for J; bases not matched to a gene: 10. In DNA form, the CDR3 reads TGCAGTGCTAGAGAAGGGCATACTAGCGGGGGGTGGGATACGCAGTATTTT. It translates to CSAREGHTSGGWDTQYF.

The chain uses TRBV20-1 and TRBJ1-1; D is possibly TRBD1 (6 bases). This CDR3 is built from 15 residues. Germline lookup yields CDR1 DFQATT and CDR2 SNEGSKA (reference sequence). V gave up 0 bases and J gave up 1 base, with 12 bases separating them. This chain's CDR3 is CSARDLRGPNTEAFF. Written as DNA, the CDR3 is TGCAGTGCTAGAGATCTTCGGGGGCCGAACACTGAAGCTTTCTTT.

This clonotype turned up a few times. V usage is TRBV7-8 and J usage is TRBJ2-5; D is perhaps TRBD1 (7 bases). V was shortened by 0 bases and J by 1 base, with 18 bases between the two germline ends. The CDR3 is 18 residues long. Germline lookup yields CDR1 SGHVS and CDR2 FQNEAQ. The CDR3 reads CASSLAVSGGSGQETQYF. The CDR3 region has the DNA TGTGCCAGCAGCTTAGCGGTGTCAGGGGGGTCCGGCCAAGAGACCCAGTACTTC.

This clonotype appeared a few times. The genes are TRBV24-1 and TRBJ2-5; D is uncertain. V shed 5 bases and J shed 5 bases, with 11 bases lying between them. This CDR3 has 13 amino acids. CDR1 and CDR2 (germline): KGHDR, SFDVKD. DNA for the CDR3: TGTGCCACCAGTGCACCCGATCTGGAGACCCAGTACTTC. Its protein is CATSAPDLETQYF.

The chain is built from TRBV24-1 and TRBJ2-2; D might be TRBD1 or TRBD2, each matching 6 bases. V was cut by 3 bases and J by 4 bases, with 23 bases left in between. The CDR3 length is 19 residues. CDR1 is KGHDR and CDR2 is SFDVKD in the germline V gene. CDR3 bases: TGTGCCACCAGTGATAAGTTATTTTCGTCGGGGGCCTTCACCGGGGAGCTGTTTTTT. Translating it yields CATSDKLFSSGAFTGELFF.

The table lists this clonotype with a few counts. The rearrangement links TRBV6-1 to TRBJ1-4; D perhaps matches TRBD1 (6 bases). The CDR3 contains 14 residues. Trimming left V 2 bases short and J 12 bases short, with 16 bases between. The germline gives CDR1 MNHNS, CDR2 SASEGT. The CDR3 nucleotides read TGTGCCAGCAGTGAATCCTGGAACAGGGTCGAACTGTTTTTT. This gives the protein CASSESWNRVELFF.